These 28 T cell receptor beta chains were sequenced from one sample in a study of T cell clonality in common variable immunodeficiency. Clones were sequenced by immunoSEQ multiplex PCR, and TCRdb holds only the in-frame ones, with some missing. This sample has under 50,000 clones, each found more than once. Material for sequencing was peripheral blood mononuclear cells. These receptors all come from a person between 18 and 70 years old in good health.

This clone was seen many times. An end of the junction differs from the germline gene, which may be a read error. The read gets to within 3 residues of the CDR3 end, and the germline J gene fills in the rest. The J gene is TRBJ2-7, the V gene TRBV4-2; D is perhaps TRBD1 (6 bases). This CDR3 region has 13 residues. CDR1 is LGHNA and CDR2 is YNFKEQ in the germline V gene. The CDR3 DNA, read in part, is TGCGCCAGCAGCCACAACAGGGCCTACGAG. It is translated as CASSHNRAYE. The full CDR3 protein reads CASSHNRAYEQYF.

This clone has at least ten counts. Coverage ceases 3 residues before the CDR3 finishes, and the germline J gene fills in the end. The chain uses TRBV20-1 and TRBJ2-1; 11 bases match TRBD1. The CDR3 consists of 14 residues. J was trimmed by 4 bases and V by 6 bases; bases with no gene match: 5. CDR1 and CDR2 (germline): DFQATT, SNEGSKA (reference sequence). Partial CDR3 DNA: TGCAGTGCCCTCGGGACAGGGGGATACAATGAG. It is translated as CSALGTGGYNE. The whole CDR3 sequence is CSALGTGGYNEQFF.

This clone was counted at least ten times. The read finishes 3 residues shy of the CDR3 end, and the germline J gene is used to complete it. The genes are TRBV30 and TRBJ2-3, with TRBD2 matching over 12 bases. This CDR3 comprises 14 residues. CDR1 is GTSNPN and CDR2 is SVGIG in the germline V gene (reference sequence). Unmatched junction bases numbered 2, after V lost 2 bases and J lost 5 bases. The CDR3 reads CAWSRLAGVDTQYF. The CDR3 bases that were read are TGTGCCTGGAGTAGACTAGCGGGGGTAGATACG. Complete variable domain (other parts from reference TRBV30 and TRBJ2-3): SQTIHQWPATLVQPVGSPLSLECTVEGTSNPNLYWYRQAAGRGLQLLFYSVGIGQISSEVPQNLSASRPQDRQFILSSKKLLLSDSGFYLCAWSRLAGVDTQYFGPGTRLTVL.

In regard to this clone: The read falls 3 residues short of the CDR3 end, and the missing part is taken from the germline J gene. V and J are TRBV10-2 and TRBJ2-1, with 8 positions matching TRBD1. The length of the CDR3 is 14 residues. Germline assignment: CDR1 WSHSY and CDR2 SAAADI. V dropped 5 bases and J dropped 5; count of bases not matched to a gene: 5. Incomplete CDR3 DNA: TGCGCCAGCAGTCACCGGGACAGGCACAATGAG. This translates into CASSHRDRHNE. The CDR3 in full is CASSHRDRHNEQFF.

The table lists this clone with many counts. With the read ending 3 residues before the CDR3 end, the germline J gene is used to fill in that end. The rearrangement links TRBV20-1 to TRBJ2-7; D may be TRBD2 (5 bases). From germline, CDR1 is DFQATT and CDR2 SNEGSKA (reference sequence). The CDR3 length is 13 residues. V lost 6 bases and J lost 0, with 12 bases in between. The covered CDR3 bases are TGCAGTGCCCGGGGTGCCCACTCCTACGAG. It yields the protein CSARGAHSYE. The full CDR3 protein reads CSARGAHSYEQYF.

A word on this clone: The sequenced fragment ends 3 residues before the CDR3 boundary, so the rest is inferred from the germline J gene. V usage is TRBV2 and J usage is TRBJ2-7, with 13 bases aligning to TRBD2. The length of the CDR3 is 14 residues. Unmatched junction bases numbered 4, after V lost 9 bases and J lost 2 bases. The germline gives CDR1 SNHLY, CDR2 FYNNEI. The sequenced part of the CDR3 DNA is TGTGCCAGTCGGACTAGCGGGGGAGCCTACGAG. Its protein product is CASRTSGGAYE. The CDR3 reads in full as CASRTSGGAYEQYF.

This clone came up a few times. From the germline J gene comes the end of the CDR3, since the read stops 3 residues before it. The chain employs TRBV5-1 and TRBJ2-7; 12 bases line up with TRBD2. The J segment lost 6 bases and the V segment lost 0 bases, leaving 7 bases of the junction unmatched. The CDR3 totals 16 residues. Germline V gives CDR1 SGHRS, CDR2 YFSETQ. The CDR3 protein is CASSLGVRLAGAEQYF. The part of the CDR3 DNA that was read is TGCGCCAGCAGCTTGGGTGTGAGACTAGCGGGGGCCGAG. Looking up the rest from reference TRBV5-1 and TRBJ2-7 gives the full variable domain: KAGVTQTPRYLIKTRGQQVTLSCSPISGHRSVSWYQQTPGQGLQFLFEYFSETQRNKGNFPGRFSGRQFSNSRSEMNVSTLELGDSALYLCASSLGVRLAGAEQYFGPGTRLTVT.

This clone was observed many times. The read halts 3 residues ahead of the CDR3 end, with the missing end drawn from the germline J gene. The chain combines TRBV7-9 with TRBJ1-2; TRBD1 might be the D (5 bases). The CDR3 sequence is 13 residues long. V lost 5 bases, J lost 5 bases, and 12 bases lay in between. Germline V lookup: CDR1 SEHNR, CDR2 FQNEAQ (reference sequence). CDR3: CASSLGLKYGYTF. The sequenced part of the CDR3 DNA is TGTGCCAGCAGCCTGGGGCTGAAATATGGC.

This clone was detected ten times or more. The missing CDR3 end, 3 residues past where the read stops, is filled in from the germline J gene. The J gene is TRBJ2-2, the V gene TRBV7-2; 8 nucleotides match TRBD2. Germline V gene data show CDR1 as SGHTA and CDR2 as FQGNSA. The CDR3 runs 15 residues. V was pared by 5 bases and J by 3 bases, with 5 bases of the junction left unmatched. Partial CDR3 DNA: TGTGCCAGCAGCGCCGCGGGGGGCCACACCGGGGAG. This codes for CASSAAGGHTGE. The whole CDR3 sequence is CASSAAGGHTGELFF.

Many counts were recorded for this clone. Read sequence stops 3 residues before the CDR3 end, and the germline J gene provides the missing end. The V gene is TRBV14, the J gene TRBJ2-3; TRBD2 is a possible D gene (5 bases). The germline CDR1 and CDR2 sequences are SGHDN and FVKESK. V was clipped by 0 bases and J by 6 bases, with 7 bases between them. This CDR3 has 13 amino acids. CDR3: CASSQDSGDTQYF. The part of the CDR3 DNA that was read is TGTGCCAGCAGCCAAGATTCGGGGGATACG.

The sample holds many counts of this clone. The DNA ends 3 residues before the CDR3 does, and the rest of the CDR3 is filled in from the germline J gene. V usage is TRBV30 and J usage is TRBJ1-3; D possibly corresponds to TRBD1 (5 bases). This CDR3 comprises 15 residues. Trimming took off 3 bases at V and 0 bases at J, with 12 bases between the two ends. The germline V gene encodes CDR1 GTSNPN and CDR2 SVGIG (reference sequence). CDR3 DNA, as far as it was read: TGTGCCTGGAGCGGGGACTGGAGCTCTGGAAACACC. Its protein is CAWSGDWSSGNT. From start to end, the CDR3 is CAWSGDWSSGNTIYF.

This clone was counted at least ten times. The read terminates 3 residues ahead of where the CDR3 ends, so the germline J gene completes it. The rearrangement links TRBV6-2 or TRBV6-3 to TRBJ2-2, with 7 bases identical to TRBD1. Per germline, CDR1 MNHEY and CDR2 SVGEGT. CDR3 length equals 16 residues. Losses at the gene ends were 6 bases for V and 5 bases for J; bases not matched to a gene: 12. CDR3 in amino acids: CASSLGQARATGELFF. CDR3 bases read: TGTGCCAGCAGCTTAGGACAGGCCAGGGCGACCGGGGAG.

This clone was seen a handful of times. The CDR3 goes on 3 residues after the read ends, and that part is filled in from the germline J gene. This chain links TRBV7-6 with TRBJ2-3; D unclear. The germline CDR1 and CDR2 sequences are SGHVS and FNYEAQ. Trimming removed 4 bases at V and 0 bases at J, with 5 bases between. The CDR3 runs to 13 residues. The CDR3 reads CASSSFSTDTQYF. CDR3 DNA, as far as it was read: TGTGCCAGCAGCTCCTTCAGCACAGATACG.

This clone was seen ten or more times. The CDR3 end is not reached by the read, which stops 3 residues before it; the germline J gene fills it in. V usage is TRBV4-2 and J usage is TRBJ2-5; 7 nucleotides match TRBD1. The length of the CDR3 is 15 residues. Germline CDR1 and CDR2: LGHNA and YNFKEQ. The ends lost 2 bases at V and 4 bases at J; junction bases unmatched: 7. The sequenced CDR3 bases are TGTGCCAGCAGCCAACACAGGGGTTCGGGAGAGACC. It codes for CASSQHRGSGET. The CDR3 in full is CASSQHRGSGETQYF.

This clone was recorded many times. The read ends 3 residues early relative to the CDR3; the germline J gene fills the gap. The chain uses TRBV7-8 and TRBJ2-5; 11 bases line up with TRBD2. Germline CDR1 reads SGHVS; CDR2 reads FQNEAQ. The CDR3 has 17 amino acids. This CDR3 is CATRTWDLAGGHETQYF. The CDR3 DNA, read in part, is TGTGCGACCCGAACGTGGGACTTAGCGGGGGGGCACGAGACC.

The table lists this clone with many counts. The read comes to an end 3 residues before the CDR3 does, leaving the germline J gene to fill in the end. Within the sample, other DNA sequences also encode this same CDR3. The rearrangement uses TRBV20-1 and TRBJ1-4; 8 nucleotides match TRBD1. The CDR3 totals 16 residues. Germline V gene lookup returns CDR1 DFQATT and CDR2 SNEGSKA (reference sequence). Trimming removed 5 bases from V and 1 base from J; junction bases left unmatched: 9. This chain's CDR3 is CSAGYTGGRTNEKLFF. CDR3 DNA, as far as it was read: TGCAGTGCTGGTTATACAGGGGGACGAACTAATGAAAAA.

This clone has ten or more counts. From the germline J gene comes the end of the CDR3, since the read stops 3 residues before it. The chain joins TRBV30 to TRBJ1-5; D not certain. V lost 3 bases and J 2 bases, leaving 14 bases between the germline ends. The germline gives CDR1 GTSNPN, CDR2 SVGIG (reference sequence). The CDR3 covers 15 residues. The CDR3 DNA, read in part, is TGTGCCTGGAGCGGGTTCGGTATGGGCAATCAGCCC. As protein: CAWSGFGMGNQP. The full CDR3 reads CAWSGFGMGNQPQHF.

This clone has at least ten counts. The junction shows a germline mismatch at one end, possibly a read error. The covered CDR3 bases are TGCGCCAGCAGCCACATCAACAGGGAAGAGGCCGGGGAG. This encodes CASSHINREEAGE. The entire CDR3 protein reads CASSHINREEAGELFF. The chain employs TRBV4-2 and TRBJ2-2, with D maybe TRBD1 (6 bases). The read falls 3 residues short of the CDR3 end, and the missing part is taken from the germline J gene. Per germline, CDR1 LGHNA and CDR2 YNFKEQ. The CDR3 covers 16 residues.

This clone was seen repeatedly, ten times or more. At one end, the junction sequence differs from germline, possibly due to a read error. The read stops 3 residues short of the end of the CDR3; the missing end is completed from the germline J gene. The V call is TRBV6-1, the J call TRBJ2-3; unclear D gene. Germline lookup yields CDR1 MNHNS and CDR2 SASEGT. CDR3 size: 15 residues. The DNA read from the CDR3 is TGTGCCAGCAGTAAAGCCCGTCCCGAGGCAGATACG. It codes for CASSKARPEADT. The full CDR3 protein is CASSKARPEADTQYF.

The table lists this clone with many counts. Partial CDR3 DNA: TGTGCCTGGAGTGTAAGGACAGGGGGGGCTTTT. As protein: CAWSVRTGGAF. The full CDR3 is CAWSVRTGGAFQYF. The V gene is TRBV30, the J gene TRBJ2-4; 10 positions agree with TRBD1. The missing CDR3 end, 3 residues past where the read stops, is filled in from the germline J gene. Germline V gives CDR1 GTSNPN, CDR2 SVGIG (reference sequence). CDR3 length equals 14 residues.

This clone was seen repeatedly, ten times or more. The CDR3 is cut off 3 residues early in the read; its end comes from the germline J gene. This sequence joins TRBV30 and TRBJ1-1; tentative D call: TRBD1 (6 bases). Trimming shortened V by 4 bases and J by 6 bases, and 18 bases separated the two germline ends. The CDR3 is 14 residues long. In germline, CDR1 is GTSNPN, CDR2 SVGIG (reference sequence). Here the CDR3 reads CAWTTGMAGPEAFF. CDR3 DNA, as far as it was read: TGTGCCTGGACCACAGGGATGGCAGGGCCTGAA.

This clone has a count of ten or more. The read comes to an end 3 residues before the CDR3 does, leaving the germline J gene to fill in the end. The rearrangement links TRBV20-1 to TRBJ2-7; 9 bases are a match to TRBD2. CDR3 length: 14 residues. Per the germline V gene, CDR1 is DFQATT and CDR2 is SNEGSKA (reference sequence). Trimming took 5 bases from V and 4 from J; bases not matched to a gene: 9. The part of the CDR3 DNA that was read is TGCAGTGCTCCACAAGCGGGGGGCGCATACGAG. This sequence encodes CSAPQAGGAYE. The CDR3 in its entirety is CSAPQAGGAYEQYF.

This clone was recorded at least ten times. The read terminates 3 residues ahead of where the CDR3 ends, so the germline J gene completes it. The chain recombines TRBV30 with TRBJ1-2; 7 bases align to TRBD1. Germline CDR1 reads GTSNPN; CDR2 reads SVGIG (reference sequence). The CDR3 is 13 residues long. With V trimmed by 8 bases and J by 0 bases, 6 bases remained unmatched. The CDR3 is CARRTGANYGYTF. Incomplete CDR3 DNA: TGTGCCCGCCGGACAGGTGCTAACTATGGC.

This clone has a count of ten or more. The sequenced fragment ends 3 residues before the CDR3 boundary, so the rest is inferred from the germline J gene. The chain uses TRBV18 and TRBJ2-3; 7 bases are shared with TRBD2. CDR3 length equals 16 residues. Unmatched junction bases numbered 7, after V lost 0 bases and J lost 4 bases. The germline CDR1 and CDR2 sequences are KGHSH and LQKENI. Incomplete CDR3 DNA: TGTGCCAGCTCACCACCGAGCGGGGCGCATGCAGATACG. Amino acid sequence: CASSPPSGAHADT. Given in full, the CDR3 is CASSPPSGAHADTQYF.

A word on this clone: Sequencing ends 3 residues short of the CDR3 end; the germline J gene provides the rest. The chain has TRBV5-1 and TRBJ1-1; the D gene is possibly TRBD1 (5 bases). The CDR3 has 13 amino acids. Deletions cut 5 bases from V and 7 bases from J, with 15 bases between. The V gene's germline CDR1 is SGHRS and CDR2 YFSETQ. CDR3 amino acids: CASRAGGDDEAFF. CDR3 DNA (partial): TGCGCCAGCAGGGCGGGGGGGGACGATGAA. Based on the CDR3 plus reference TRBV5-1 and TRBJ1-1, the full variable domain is KAGVTQTPRYLIKTRGQQVTLSCSPISGHRSVSWYQQTPGQGLQFLFEYFSETQRNKGNFPGRFSGRQFSNSRSEMNVSTLELGDSALYLCASRAGGDDEAFFGQGTRLTVV.

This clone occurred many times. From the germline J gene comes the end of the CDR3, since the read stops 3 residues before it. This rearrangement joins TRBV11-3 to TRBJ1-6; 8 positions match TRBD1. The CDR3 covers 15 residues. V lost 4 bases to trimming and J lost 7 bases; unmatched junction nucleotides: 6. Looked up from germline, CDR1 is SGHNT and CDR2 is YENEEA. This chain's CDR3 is CASSSPGTGNSPLHF. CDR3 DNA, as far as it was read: TGTGCCAGCAGCTCCCCCGGGACAGGCAATTCACCC.

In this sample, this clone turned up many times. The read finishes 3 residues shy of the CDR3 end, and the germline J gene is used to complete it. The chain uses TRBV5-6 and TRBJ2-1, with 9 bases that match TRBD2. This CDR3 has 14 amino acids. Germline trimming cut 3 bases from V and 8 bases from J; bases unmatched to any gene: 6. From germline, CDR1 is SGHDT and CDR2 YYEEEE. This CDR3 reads CASSSLRGGDEQFF. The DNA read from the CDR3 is TGTGCCAGCAGCTCCCTACGCGGGGGGGATGAG.

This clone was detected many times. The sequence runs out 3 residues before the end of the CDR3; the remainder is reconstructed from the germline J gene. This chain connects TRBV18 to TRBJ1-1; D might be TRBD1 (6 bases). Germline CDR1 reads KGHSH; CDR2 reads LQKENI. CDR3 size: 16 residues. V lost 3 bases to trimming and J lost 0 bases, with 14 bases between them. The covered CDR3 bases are TGTGCCAGCTCACCTTCAGGGGCCGGCGTGAACACTGAA. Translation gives CASSPSGAGVNTE. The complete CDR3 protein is CASSPSGAGVNTEAFF.